This T cell receptor (beta chain) was retrieved from a study of cytotoxic CD8 clonotypes in ibrutinib-treated CLL. Only in-frame clones appear in the TCRdb table, and some are missing; sequencing was by immunoSEQ multiplex PCR. The sample carries 130,000 or so clones, 84% recorded once. The specimen comprised PBMCs, sampled after 24 months of ibrutinib treatment. This TCR came from a human donor with chronic lymphocytic leukemia.

The CDR3 loop reads CASSQPGRWSSYEQYF. The CDR3 nucleotides are TGCGCCAGCAGTCAACCGGGCCGTTGGAGCTCCTACGAGCAGTACTTC. The V and J genes are TRBV23-1 and TRBJ2-7; D is uncertain. TRBV23-1 is designated an ORF whose function remains uncertain. CDR3 length: 16 residues. The V and J ends lost 2 bases and 0 bases respectively, with 14 bases between them.